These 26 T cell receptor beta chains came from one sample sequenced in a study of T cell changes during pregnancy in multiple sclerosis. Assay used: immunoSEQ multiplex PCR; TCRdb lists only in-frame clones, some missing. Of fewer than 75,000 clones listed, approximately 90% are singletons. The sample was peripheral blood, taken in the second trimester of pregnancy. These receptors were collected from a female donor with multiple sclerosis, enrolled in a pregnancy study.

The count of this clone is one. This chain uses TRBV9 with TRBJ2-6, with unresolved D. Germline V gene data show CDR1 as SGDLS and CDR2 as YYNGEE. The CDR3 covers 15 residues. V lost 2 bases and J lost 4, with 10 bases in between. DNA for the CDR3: TGTGCCAGCAGCGTTCAGTCATCCGGGGCCAACGTCCTGACTTTC. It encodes CASSVQSSGANVLTF.

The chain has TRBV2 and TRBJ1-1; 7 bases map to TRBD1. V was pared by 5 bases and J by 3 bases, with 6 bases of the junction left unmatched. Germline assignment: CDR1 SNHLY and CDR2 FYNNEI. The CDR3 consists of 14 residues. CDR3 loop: CASSMRQGDTEAFF. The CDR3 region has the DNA TGTGCCAGCAGTATGAGACAGGGAGACACTGAAGCTTTCTTT. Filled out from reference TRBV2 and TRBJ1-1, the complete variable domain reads EPEVTQTPSHQVTQMGQEVILRCVPISNHLYFYWYRQILGQKVEFLVSFYNNEISEKSEIFDDQFSVERPDGSNFTLKIRSTKLEDSAMYFCASSMRQGDTEAFFGQGTRLTVV.

CDR3 in DNA: TGTGCCAGCAGCCCGGACAGGGATGAAGAAGCTTTCTTT. Translated: CASSPDRDEEAFF. The V call is TRBV7-9, the J call TRBJ1-1, with 8 bases fitting TRBD1. CDR3 size: 13 residues. The junction had 7 bases not matched to a gene; V was cut back by 5 bases and J by 8 bases. Germline V gene data show CDR1 as SEHNR and CDR2 as FQNEAQ (reference sequence).

The CDR3 loop reads CASSASSGSTDTQYF. As DNA, the CDR3 is TGTGCCAGCAGTGCCTCTAGCGGGAGCACAGATACGCAGTATTTT. The chain has TRBV28 and TRBJ2-3; 8 bases fit TRBD2. The CDR3 contains 15 residues. Per germline, CDR1 MDHEN and CDR2 SYDVKM. V shed 5 bases, J shed 0 bases, and the junction held 4 bases outside the gene matches.

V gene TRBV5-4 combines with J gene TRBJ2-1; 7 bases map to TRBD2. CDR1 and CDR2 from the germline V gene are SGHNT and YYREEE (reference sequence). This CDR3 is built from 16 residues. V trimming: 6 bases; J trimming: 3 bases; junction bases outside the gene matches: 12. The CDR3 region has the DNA TGTGCCAGCACCTTAAGCTCCAGCGGGAACTACAATGAGCAGTTCTTC. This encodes CASTLSSSGNYNEQFF.

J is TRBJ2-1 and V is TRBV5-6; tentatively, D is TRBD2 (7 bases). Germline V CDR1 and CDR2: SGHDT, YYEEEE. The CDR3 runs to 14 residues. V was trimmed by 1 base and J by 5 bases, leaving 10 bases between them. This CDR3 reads CASSLLGGDNEQFF. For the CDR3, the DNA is TGTGCCAGCAGCTTGCTAGGGGGGGACAATGAGCAGTTCTTC.

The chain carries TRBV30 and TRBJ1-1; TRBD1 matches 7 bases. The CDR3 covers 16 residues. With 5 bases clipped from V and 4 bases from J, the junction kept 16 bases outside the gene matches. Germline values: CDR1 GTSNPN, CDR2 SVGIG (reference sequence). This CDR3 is CAWAPKQGKVFTEAFF. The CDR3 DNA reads TGTGCCTGGGCCCCGAAACAGGGGAAGGTGTTCACTGAAGCTTTCTTT.

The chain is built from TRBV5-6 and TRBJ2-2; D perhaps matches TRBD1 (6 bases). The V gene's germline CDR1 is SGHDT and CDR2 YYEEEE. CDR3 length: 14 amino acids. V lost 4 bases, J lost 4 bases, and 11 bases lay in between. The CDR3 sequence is CASSPQGLTGELFF. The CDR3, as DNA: TGTGCCAGCAGCCCACAGGGTCTCACCGGGGAGCTGTTTTTT. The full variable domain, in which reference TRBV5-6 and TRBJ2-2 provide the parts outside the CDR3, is DAGVTQSPTHLIKTRGQQVTLRCSPKSGHDTVSWYQQALGQGPQFIFQYYEEEERQRGNFPDRFSGHQFPNYSSELNVNALLLGDSALYLCASSPQGLTGELFFGEGSRLTVL.

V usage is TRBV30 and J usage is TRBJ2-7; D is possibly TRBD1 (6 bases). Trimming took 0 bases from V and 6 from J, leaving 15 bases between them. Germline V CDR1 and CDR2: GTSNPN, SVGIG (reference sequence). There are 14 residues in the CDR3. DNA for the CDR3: TGTGCCTGGAGTGTACCCCAAACAGGGACCGAGCAGTACTTC. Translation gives CAWSVPQTGTEQYF.

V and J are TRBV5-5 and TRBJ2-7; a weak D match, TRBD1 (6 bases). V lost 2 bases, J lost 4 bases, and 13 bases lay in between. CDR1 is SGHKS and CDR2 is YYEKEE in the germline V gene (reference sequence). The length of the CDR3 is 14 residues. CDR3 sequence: CASSFGAGVYEQYF. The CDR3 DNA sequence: TGTGCCAGCAGCTTTGGGGCAGGGGTTTACGAGCAGTACTTC. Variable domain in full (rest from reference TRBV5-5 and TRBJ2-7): DAGVTQSPTHLIKTRGQQVTLRCSPISGHKSVSWYQQVLGQGPQFIFQYYEKEERGRGNFPDRFSARQFPNYSSELNVNALLLGDSALYLCASSFGAGVYEQYFGPGTRLTVT.

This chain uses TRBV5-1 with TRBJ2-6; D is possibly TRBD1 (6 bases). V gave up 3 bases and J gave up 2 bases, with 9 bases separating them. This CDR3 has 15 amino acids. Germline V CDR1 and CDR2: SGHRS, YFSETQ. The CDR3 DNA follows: TGCGCCAGCAGCTCCAACAGGGCTGGGGCCAACGTCCTGACTTTC. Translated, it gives CASSSNRAGANVLTF.

CDR3 nucleotide sequence: TGTGCCAGCAGCTTGGACCCCGGGGACACTAGCACAGATACGCAGTATTTT. As protein: CASSLDPGDTSTDTQYF. The genes are TRBV5-4 and TRBJ2-3; a possible D gene is TRBD1 (6 bases). The germline gives CDR1 SGHNT, CDR2 YYREEE (reference sequence). CDR3 length: 17 residues. Trimming took 0 bases from V and 0 from J, leaving 14 bases between them.

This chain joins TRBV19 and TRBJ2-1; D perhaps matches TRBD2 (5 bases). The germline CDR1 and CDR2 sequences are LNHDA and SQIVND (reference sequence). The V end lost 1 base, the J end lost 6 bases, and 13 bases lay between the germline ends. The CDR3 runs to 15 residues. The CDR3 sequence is CASSIALALGNEQFF. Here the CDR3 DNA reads TGTGCCAGTAGTATAGCTCTAGCCCTAGGCAATGAGCAGTTCTTC.

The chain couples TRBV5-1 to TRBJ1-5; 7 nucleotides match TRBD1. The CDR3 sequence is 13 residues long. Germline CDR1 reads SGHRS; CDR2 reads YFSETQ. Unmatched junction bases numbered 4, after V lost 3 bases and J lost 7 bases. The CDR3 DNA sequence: TGCGCCAGCAGCTCTAGACAGGGACAGCCCCAGCATTTT. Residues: CASSSRQGQPQHF.

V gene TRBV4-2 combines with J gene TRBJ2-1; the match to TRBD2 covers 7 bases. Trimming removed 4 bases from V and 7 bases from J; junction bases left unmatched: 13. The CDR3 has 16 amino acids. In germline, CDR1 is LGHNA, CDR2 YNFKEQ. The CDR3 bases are TGTGCCAGCAGCCTCAAGCGGGGTGTTATCGGGAATGAGCAGTTCTTC. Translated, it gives CASSLKRGVIGNEQFF.

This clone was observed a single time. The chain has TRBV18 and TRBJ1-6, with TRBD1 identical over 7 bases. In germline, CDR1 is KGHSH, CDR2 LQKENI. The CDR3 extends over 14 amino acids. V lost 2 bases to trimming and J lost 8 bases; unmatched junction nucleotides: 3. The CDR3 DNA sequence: TGTGCCAGCTCACCATCCGGGACAGATTCACCCCTCCACTTT. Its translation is CASSPSGTDSPLHF.

CDR3 amino acids: CASSQAPTDSYYGYTF. CDR3 sequence (DNA): TGTGCCAGCAGCCAAGCCCCCACAGACAGTTACTATGGCTACACCTTC. The chain uses TRBV4-2 and TRBJ1-2; tentatively, D is TRBD1 (5 bases). Germline CDR1 reads LGHNA; CDR2 reads YNFKEQ. V was cut by 1 base and J by 3 bases, with 15 bases left in between. The CDR3 has 16 residues.

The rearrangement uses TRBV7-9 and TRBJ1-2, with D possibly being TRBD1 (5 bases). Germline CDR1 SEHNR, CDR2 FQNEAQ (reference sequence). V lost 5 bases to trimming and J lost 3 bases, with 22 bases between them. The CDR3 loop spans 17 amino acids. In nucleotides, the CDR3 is TGTGCCAGCAGCCCCCTGGGGGGGGACGGCGGCCACTATGGCTACACCTTC. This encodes CASSPLGGDGGHYGYTF.

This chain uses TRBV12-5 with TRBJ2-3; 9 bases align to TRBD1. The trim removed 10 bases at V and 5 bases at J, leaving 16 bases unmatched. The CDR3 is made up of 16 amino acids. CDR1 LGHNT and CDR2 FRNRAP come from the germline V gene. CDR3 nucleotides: TGTGCTATTGGCCGGGACAGGGAGGTATGGAGAGATACGCAGTATTTT. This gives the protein CAIGRDREVWRDTQYF.

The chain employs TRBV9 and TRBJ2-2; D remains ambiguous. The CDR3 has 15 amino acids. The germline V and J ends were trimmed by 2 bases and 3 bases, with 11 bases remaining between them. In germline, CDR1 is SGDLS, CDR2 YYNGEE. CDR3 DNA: TGTGCCAGCAGCGTCCACGAGGAATACACCGGGGAGCTGTTTTTT. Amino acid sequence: CASSVHEEYTGELFF.

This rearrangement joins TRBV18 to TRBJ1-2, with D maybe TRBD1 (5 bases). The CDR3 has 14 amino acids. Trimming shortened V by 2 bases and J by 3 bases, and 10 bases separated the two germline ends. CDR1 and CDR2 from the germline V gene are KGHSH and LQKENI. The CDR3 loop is CASSPGGDYYGYTF. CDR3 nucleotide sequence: TGTGCCAGCTCACCAGGGGGGGATTACTATGGCTACACCTTC.

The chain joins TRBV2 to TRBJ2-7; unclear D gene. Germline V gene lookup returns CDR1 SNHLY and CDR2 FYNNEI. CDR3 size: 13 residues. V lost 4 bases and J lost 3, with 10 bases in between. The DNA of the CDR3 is TGTGCCAGCAGTGGGGTAGGAGACTACGAGCAGTACTTC. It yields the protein CASSGVGDYEQYF.

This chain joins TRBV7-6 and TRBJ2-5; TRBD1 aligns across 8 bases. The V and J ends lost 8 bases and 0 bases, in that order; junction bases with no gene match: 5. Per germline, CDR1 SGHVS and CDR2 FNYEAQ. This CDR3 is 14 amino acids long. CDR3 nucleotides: TGTGCCAGCTCGCCGGACAGGGACCAAGAGACCCAGTACTTC. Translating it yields CASSPDRDQETQYF.

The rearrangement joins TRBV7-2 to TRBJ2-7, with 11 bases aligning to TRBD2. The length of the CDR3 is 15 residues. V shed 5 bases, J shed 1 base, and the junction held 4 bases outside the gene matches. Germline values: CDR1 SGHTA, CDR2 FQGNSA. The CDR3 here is CASSEGLAASYEQYF. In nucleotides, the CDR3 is TGTGCCAGCAGCGAGGGACTAGCGGCATCCTACGAGCAGTACTTC. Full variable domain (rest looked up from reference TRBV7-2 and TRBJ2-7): GAGVSQSPSNKVTEKGKDVELRCDPISGHTALYWYRQSLGQGLEFLIYFQGNSAPDKSGLPSDRFSAERTGGSVSTLTIQRTQQEDSAVYLCASSEGLAASYEQYFGPGTRLTVT.

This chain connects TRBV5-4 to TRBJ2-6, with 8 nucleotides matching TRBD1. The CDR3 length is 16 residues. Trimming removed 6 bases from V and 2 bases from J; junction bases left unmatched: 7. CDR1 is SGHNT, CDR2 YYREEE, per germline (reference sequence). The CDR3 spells CASTRQGTAGANVLTF. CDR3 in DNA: TGTGCCAGCACAAGACAGGGGACTGCTGGGGCCAACGTCCTGACTTTC.

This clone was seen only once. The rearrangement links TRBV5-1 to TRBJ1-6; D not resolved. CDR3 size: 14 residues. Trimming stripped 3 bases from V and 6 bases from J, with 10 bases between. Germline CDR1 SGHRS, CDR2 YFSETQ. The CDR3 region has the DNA TGCGCCAGCAGCTCCGGGTCGGGTAATTCACCCCTCCACTTT. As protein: CASSSGSGNSPLHF.